The 31 T cell receptor beta chains below all came from one sample that was sequenced in a study of early T cells in non-severe SARS-CoV-2 infection. MiXCR was run by TCRdb on the 5' RACE reads, yielding one entry per CDR3 protein. The profile shows tens of thousands of distinct CDR3 sequences, approximately 5.5% of them singletons. Input material: whole blood. The source is an adult who was a healthcare worker with PCR-confirmed SARS-CoV-2 infection or an uninfected control (not recorded which).

This clonotype was seen just once. This sequence joins TRBV28 and TRBJ2-1, with 7 positions matching TRBD2. With V trimmed by 5 bases and J by 9 bases, 4 bases remained unmatched. This CDR3 contains 12 residues. Germline CDR1 MDHEN, CDR2 SYDVKM. The CDR3 sequence: CASSGLVSEQFF. In DNA, the CDR3 is TGTGCCAGCAGTGGACTAGTCTCTGAGCAGTTCTTC.

This clonotype was counted ten times or more. The chain has TRBV5-1 and TRBJ2-2; D remains ambiguous. This CDR3 region has 15 residues. Per germline, CDR1 SGHRS and CDR2 YFSETQ. Trimming took 4 bases from V and 2 from J, leaving 12 bases between them. Here the CDR3 DNA reads TGCGCCAGCAGCCCAGCTAACCCTAACACCGGGGAGCTGTTTTTT. It encodes CASSPANPNTGELFF.

This clonotype appeared many times. The chain recombines TRBV11-2 with TRBJ2-1; the D is unclear. Trimming shortened V by 5 bases and J by 10 bases, and 12 bases separated the two germline ends. Germline loops: CDR1 SGHAT, CDR2 FQNNGV. This CDR3 contains 12 residues. The CDR3 loop reads CASSPVGSEQFF. CDR3 DNA: TGTGCCAGCAGCCCGGTGGGGTCGGAGCAGTTCTTC.

This clonotype appeared once. A much larger clone differs from this one at a single base, so this may be a read error. The conserved final phenylalanine or tryptophan is absent from the CDR3, which likely points to a read error. The DNA is left out, because the CDR3 cannot be placed on it with certainty; the CDR3 is given as TCRdb lists it. This sequence joins TRBV28 and TRBJ2-7; the table gives TRBD2 as D, unverified against the DNA. Germline V lookup: CDR1 MDHEN, CDR2 SYDVKM. Ends included, the CDR3 has 14 residues. This chain's CDR3 is CASSSSRVRYEQYY.

This clonotype was recorded at least ten times. V is TRBV18 and J is TRBJ1-4; D is undetermined. V was pared by 2 bases and J by 5 bases, with 9 bases between. Germline CDR1 KGHSH, CDR2 LQKENI. The CDR3 sequence is 14 residues long. CDR3 sequence reads: CASSPMTVNEKLFF. The DNA of the CDR3 is TGTGCCAGCTCACCAATGACGGTAAATGAAAAACTGTTTTTT. The full variable domain, in which reference TRBV18 and TRBJ1-4 provide the parts outside the CDR3, is NAGVMQNPRHLVRRRGQEARLRCSPMKGHSHVYWYRQLPEEGLKFMVYLQKENIIDESGMPKERFSAEFPKEGPSILRIQQVVRGDSAAYFCASSPMTVNEKLFFGSGTQLSVL.

This rearrangement joins TRBV20-1 to TRBJ2-5, with 8 positions matching TRBD2. Trimming removed 5 bases from V and 1 base from J; junction bases left unmatched: 9. This CDR3 has 15 amino acids. Looked up from germline, CDR1 is DFQATT and CDR2 is SNEGSKA (reference sequence). The CDR3, as DNA: TGCAGTGCTTTCCCGAGCGGGAGCGGCCAAGAGACCCAGTACTTC. It is translated as CSAFPSGSGQETQYF.

This rearrangement joins TRBV5-1 to TRBJ2-1, with 7 bases lining up with TRBD1. The V segment lost 1 base and the J segment 9 bases; nucleotides outside the gene matches: 10. This CDR3 is built from 15 residues. Germline V CDR1 and CDR2: SGHRS, YFSETQ. CDR3 coding DNA: TGCGCCAGCAGCTTGTTAGTTGGACAGGCGAGTGAGCAGTTCTTC. Translation: CASSLLVGQASEQFF.

This clonotype was observed many times. V and J are TRBV28 and TRBJ2-6; possible D gene TRBD2, 6 bases. Trimming took 2 bases from V and 4 from J, leaving 9 bases between them. This CDR3 has 15 amino acids. Germline lookup yields CDR1 MDHEN and CDR2 SYDVKM. CDR3 nucleotide sequence: TGTGCCAGCAGTTTAGGGGGGACCGGGGCCAACGTCCTGACTTTC. It specifies CASSLGGTGANVLTF.

This chain links TRBV5-1 with TRBJ1-1, with TRBD1 matching 9 bases. CDR1 is SGHRS and CDR2 is YFSETQ in the germline V gene. V shed 4 bases and J 6 bases; nucleotides not matched to a gene: 4. This CDR3 spans 13 amino acids. The DNA for the CDR3 is TGCGCCAGCAGCCGGGACAGGGTCTCTGAAGCTTTCTTT. It codes for CASSRDRVSEAFF. Drawing the rest from reference TRBV5-1 and TRBJ1-1, the complete variable domain is KAGVTQTPRYLIKTRGQQVTLSCSPISGHRSVSWYQQTPGQGLQFLFEYFSETQRNKGNFPGRFSGRQFSNSRSEMNVSTLELGDSALYLCASSRDRVSEAFFGQGTRLTVV.

The J gene is TRBJ2-1, the V gene TRBV11-2, with 7 bases fitting TRBD1. V gave up 1 base and J gave up 12 bases; unmatched junction bases: 18. The length of the CDR3 is 17 residues. Germline V gene lookup returns CDR1 SGHAT and CDR2 FQNNGV. The CDR3 DNA reads TGTGCCAGCAGCTTAGTATGGGACGGCCGTTCGAACAGGGGGCAGTTCTTC. Translation gives CASSLVWDGRSNRGQFF.

The V and J genes are TRBV7-2 and TRBJ2-6, with D unclear. With 8 bases removed from V and 0 bases from J, the gap between germline ends came to 14 bases. The length of the CDR3 is 16 residues. In germline, CDR1 is SGHTA, CDR2 FQGNSA. CDR3 coding DNA: TGTGCCAGCGAGGACCCAGGATACTCTGGGGCCAACGTCCTGACTTTC. It specifies CASEDPGYSGANVLTF.

This clonotype was picked up many times. This chain uses TRBV12-3 or TRBV12-4 with TRBJ1-5; D is possibly TRBD1 (5 bases). V lost 2 bases and J lost 7, with 12 bases in between. The CDR3 spans 14 residues. Here the CDR3 DNA reads TGTGCCAGCAGTTTATCAGGGTCGTACCAGCCCCAGCATTTT. Translating gives CASSLSGSYQPQHF.

The table lists this clonotype with many counts. V gene TRBV4-1 combines with J gene TRBJ2-6; TRBD2 matches 10 bases. The CDR3 is 19 residues long. V gave up 0 bases and J gave up 0 bases; unmatched junction bases: 5. CDR1 is MGHRA and CDR2 is YSYEKL in the germline V gene. The CDR3 loop is CASSQDTASGSSGANVLTF. The CDR3 DNA is TGCGCCAGCAGCCAAGATACGGCTAGCGGGAGCTCTGGGGCCAACGTCCTGACTTTC.

This clonotype was observed a few times. The chain joins TRBV20-1 to TRBJ2-3; TRBD2 matches at 9 bases. Germline assignment: CDR1 DFQATT and CDR2 SNEGSKA (reference sequence). CDR3 length equals 17 residues. With V trimmed by 6 bases and J by 1 base, 14 bases remained unmatched. Written as DNA, the CDR3 is TGCAGTGCCACTGGTGCGGGAGGGCCTTGGGGCACAGATACGCAGTATTTT. Residues: CSATGAGGPWGTDTQYF.

This clonotype was detected a few times. The V gene is TRBV12-3 or TRBV12-4, the J gene TRBJ1-5, with a weak D call TRBD1 (6 bases). The V end lost 6 bases, the J end lost 9 bases, and 18 bases lay between the germline ends. The CDR3 is 14 residues long. The CDR3 sequence: CASSTGTPQGPQHF. CDR3 nucleotides: TGTGCCAGCAGCACCGGGACACCCCAAGGGCCCCAGCATTTT.

There are many counts of this clonotype. The V call is TRBV27, the J call TRBJ1-4; D not certain. From germline, CDR1 is MNHEY and CDR2 SMNVEV (reference sequence). V gave up 6 bases and J gave up 5 bases, with 7 bases separating them. CDR3 length equals 12 residues. The CDR3 coding sequence is TGTGCCAGCAGCGAGCGAAATGAAAAACTGTTTTTT. Its translation: CASSERNEKLFF.

This clonotype appeared many times. The chain employs TRBV28 and TRBJ2-3; 8 nucleotides align to TRBD2. In germline, CDR1 is MDHEN, CDR2 SYDVKM. The CDR3 covers 14 residues. J lost 5 bases, V lost 8 bases, and 9 bases had no gene match. In nucleotides, the CDR3 is TGTGCCAGCGGCAAGCGGGAGTTTGTAGATACGCAGTATTTT. This sequence encodes CASGKREFVDTQYF.

In this sample, this clonotype turned up many times. The chain joins TRBV6-5 to TRBJ2-1; D gene unclear. The V gene lost 2 bases and the J gene lost 7 bases, with 6 bases spanning the gap. The CDR3 covers 12 residues. Germline assignment: CDR1 MNHEY and CDR2 SVGAGI. The CDR3 region has the DNA TGTGCCAGCAGTTACCTGGGTAATGAGCAGTTCTTC. It is translated as CASSYLGNEQFF.

This clonotype was counted a few times. The chain links TRBV7-2 to TRBJ1-3; D gene ambiguous. Germline CDR1 SGHTA, CDR2 FQGNSA. V was cut by 1 base and J by 0 bases, with 7 bases left in between. The CDR3 sequence is 15 residues long. The CDR3 region has the DNA TGTGCCAGCAGCTTAGAGGGCCCCTCTGGAAACACCATATATTTT. This translates into CASSLEGPSGNTIYF.

This clonotype showed up many times. The chain has TRBV20-1 and TRBJ1-2, with D maybe TRBD1 (5 bases). Germline V gene data show CDR1 as DFQATT and CDR2 as SNEGSKA (reference sequence). Trimming removed 2 bases at V and 4 bases at J, with 20 bases between. This CDR3 is 16 amino acids long. CDR3 nucleotides: TGCAGTGCTAGACAATTTCAGGGAACGGTCGCCTATGGCTACACCTTC. This encodes CSARQFQGTVAYGYTF.

This clonotype was recorded many times. V and J are TRBV28 and TRBJ1-3; D is unclear. Trimming shortened V by 4 bases and J by 2 bases, and 9 bases separated the two germline ends. Per the germline V gene, CDR1 is MDHEN and CDR2 is SYDVKM. The CDR3 totals 14 residues. CDR3 region: CASSSAAAGNTIYF. CDR3 sequence (DNA): TGTGCCAGCAGTTCAGCGGCTGCTGGAAACACCATATATTTT.

On this clonotype itself: The missing conserved phenylalanine or tryptophan at the end of this CDR3 makes a read error likely. V is TRBV4-2 and J is TRBJ1-2, with D maybe TRBD1 (5 bases). The CDR3 covers 15 residues. V lost 4 bases and J lost 3, with 15 bases in between. The V gene's germline CDR1 is LGHNA and CDR2 YNFKEQ. The CDR3: CASSPEWGSDYGYTS. For the CDR3, the DNA is TGTGCCAGCAGCCCTGAGTGGGGGTCTGACTATGGCTACACCTCC.

The CDR3 spells CASSFMSGSNQPQHF. DNA for the CDR3: TGTGCCAGCAGTTTTATGTCAGGGAGCAATCAGCCCCAGCATTTT. This chain links TRBV27 with TRBJ1-5; tentative D call: TRBD1 (5 bases). V gave up 3 bases and J gave up 1 base, with 10 bases separating them. The CDR3 sequence is 15 residues long. In germline, CDR1 is MNHEY, CDR2 SMNVEV (reference sequence).

This clonotype was seen a handful of times. CDR3 protein: CASSQALRRRATNEKLFF. The CDR3 region has the DNA TGCGCCAGCAGCCAAGCCCTTAGGAGGAGGGCAACTAATGAAAAACTGTTTTTT. The V call is TRBV4-1, the J call TRBJ1-4, with D hard to call. The germline V and J ends were trimmed by 1 base and 0 bases, with 15 bases remaining between them. This CDR3 region has 18 residues. Per germline, CDR1 MGHRA and CDR2 YSYEKL.

This clonotype showed up many times. The gene calls are TRBV6-5 and TRBJ2-7; D remains unclear. The germline V gene has CDR1 MNHEY and CDR2 SVGAGI. The V end was cut by 2 bases, the J end by 1 base, with 6 bases between. This CDR3 contains 13 residues. DNA for the CDR3: TGTGCCAGCAGTTACGGAAAATCCTACGAGCAGTACTTC. This translates into CASSYGKSYEQYF.

This clonotype was recorded many times. The V call is TRBV27, the J call TRBJ1-2; D is uncertain. Germline CDR1 and CDR2: MNHEY and SMNVEV (reference sequence). Trimming shortened V by 2 bases and J by 4 bases, and 20 bases separated the two germline ends. CDR3 length: 17 amino acids. CDR3 in DNA: TGTGCCAGCAGTTTACAGGCTCGGGGTAGTGGGATCTATGGCTACACCTTC. This gives the protein CASSLQARGSGIYGYTF.

This clonotype occurred many times. The CDR3 DNA reads as TGTGCCAGCAGCCTAATGAGCGGGAGCTACAATGAGCAGTTCTTC. It yields the protein CASSLMSGSYNEQFF. The chain couples TRBV7-6 to TRBJ2-1, with TRBD2 identical over 8 bases. Germline-derived CDR1 and CDR2 are SGHVS and FNYEAQ. Unmatched junction bases numbered 6, after V lost 5 bases and J lost 3 bases. The CDR3 is made up of 15 amino acids.

This clonotype was observed a handful of times. This rearrangement joins TRBV20-1 to TRBJ2-4, with TRBD2 matching over 10 bases. The germline gives CDR1 DFQATT, CDR2 SNEGSKA (reference sequence). This CDR3 has 14 residues. Trimming at V came to 4 bases and at J to 7 bases, leaving 7 bases not matched to a gene. The CDR3 DNA follows: TGCAGTGCTACCCCGACTAGCGGGCGTAACATTCAGTACTTC. This codes for CSATPTSGRNIQYF.

This clonotype came up many times. The chain is built from TRBV15 and TRBJ2-5, with D uncertain. The V gene's germline CDR1 is LNHNV and CDR2 YYDKDF (reference sequence). Between the trimmed V and J ends, which lost 0 bases and 1 base, there was a span of 9 bases. The CDR3 spans 15 residues. CDR3 amino acids: CATSRDLSAQETQYF. DNA of the CDR3: TGTGCCACCAGCAGAGATTTGAGCGCCCAAGAGACCCAGTACTTC. Drawing the rest from reference TRBV15 and TRBJ2-5, the complete variable domain is DAMVIQNPRYQVTQFGKPVTLSCSQTLNHNVMYWYQQKSSQAPKLLFHYYDKDFNNEADTPDNFQSRRPNTSFCFLDIRSPGLGDTAMYLCATSRDLSAQETQYFGPGTRLLVL.

This clonotype is medium-sized in the sample. The chain recombines TRBV3-1 with TRBJ2-1; 12 bases fit TRBD2. The CDR3 sequence is 16 residues long. Looked up from germline, CDR1 is LGHDT and CDR2 is YNNKEL (reference sequence). The ends lost 6 bases at V and 9 bases at J; junction bases unmatched: 12. CDR3 in DNA: TGTGCCAGCAGTCGAAGAAGGCTAGCGGGAGGGAGTGAGCAGTTCTTC. Encoded protein: CASSRRRLAGGSEQFF.

This clonotype ranks as medium-sized. J is TRBJ2-7 and V is TRBV20-1, with 10 nucleotides matching TRBD1. This CDR3 spans 14 amino acids. The V gene end was trimmed by 0 bases and the J gene end by 6 bases; junction bases not matched to a gene: 5. Per the germline V gene, CDR1 is DFQATT and CDR2 is SNEGSKA (reference sequence). The CDR3 protein is CSARDRDRGVEQYF. The CDR3 coding sequence is TGCAGTGCTAGAGATCGGGACAGGGGAGTCGAGCAGTACTTC.